The 19 T cell receptor beta chains presented below share a single source sample, sequenced in a study of blood T cell repertoires in COVID-19. Repertoires were generated with immunoSEQ multiplex PCR, while TCRdb's copy carries only in-frame clones and drops some. The sample lists 130,000 to 150,000 clones, about 90% occurring once. Sample: PBMCs or T cells enriched from blood (not recorded which). The receptor set was obtained from a man aged 60 to 69 who had recovered from COVID-19.

The V gene is TRBV5-1, the J gene TRBJ1-1; 7 bases are shared with TRBD1. The ends lost 4 bases at V and 4 bases at J; junction bases unmatched: 10. The CDR3 length is 15 residues. CDR1 SGHRS and CDR2 YFSETQ come from the germline V gene. CDR3 residues: CASSKSTGSPTEAFF. DNA of the CDR3: TGCGCCAGCAGCAAATCGACAGGGTCTCCCACTGAAGCTTTCTTT.

In this sample, this clone turned up once. The chain couples TRBV20-1 to TRBJ2-5, with 10 bases that match TRBD2. The junction had 12 bases not matched to a gene; V was cut back by 3 bases and J by 5 bases. In germline, CDR1 is DFQATT, CDR2 SNEGSKA (reference sequence). This CDR3 is 16 amino acids long. CDR3 amino acids: CSASSIAGGLGETQYF. CDR3 nucleotide sequence: TGCAGTGCTAGTAGTATAGCGGGGGGCCTAGGGGAGACCCAGTACTTC.

This clone was observed a handful of times. This chain joins TRBV12-2 and TRBJ2-7; the listed D gene, TRBD2, was not tested against the DNA. TRBV12-2 corresponds to a pseudogene. The CDR3 totals 17 residues. CDR3 sequence (DNA): TGTGCAAGTCGCTTCCTCAAACTAGCGGGGGGTATATACGAGCAGTACTTC. This sequence encodes CASRFLKLAGGIYEQYF.

The chain recombines TRBV19 with TRBJ1-4; 7 positions agree with TRBD1. The CDR3 runs 12 residues. The V and J ends lost 5 bases and 11 bases, in that order; junction bases with no gene match: 5. Germline V CDR1 and CDR2: LNHDA, SQIVND (reference sequence). CDR3 nucleotide sequence: TGTGCCAGTAGTCCCGACAGGGAGAAACTGTTTTTT. Translating gives CASSPDREKLFF.

This clone was observed once. The gene calls are TRBV5-1 and TRBJ2-3; 8 bases line up with TRBD1. The CDR3 runs 14 residues. The J segment lost 6 bases and the V segment lost 1 base, leaving 4 bases of the junction unmatched. CDR1 is SGHRS and CDR2 is YFSETQ in the germline V gene. CDR3 in amino acids: CASSLTGGQDTQYF. DNA of the CDR3: TGCGCCAGCAGCTTGACAGGGGGTCAGGATACGCAGTATTTT.

CDR3 residues: CASSQEGGGGYGYTF. In DNA form, the CDR3 reads TGCGCCAGCAGCCAAGAGGGGGGGGGCGGCTATGGCTACACCTTC. J is TRBJ1-2 and V is TRBV4-1; a weak D match, TRBD1 (6 bases). This CDR3 contains 15 residues. Germline V gene sequence: CDR1 MGHRA, CDR2 YSYEKL. Trimming cost V 0 bases and J 4 bases, with 12 bases left between them.

This chain uses TRBV30 with TRBJ1-6, with a tentative D call TRBD1 (6 bases). The CDR3 spans 14 residues. Germline assignment: CDR1 GTSNPN and CDR2 SVGIG (reference sequence). Deletions cut 5 bases from V and 3 bases from J, with 11 bases between. Here the CDR3 reads CAWEQGYYNSPLHF. The CDR3 bases are TGTGCCTGGGAACAGGGCTACTATAATTCACCCCTCCACTTT.

The chain links TRBV28 to TRBJ2-6, with D perhaps TRBD1 (6 bases). The CDR3 spans 15 residues. Germline lookup yields CDR1 MDHEN and CDR2 SYDVKM. V was pared by 6 bases and J by 1 base, with 10 bases between. This chain's CDR3 is CASSTTGSGANVLTF. Written as DNA, the CDR3 is TGTGCCAGCAGCACAACAGGGTCTGGGGCCAACGTCCTGACTTTC.

The chain is built from TRBV5-6 and TRBJ1-1; the D gene is possibly TRBD1 (6 bases). Germline V gene data show CDR1 as SGHDT and CDR2 as YYEEEE. Trimming left V 5 bases short and J 6 bases short, with 17 bases between. There are 14 residues in the CDR3. CDR3 sequence (DNA): TGTGCCAGCAGTCGCACAGGGCCCCGACCTGAAGCTTTCTTT. This translates into CASSRTGPRPEAFF.

V and J are TRBV27 and TRBJ2-1; D is undetermined. Looked up from germline, CDR1 is MNHEY and CDR2 is SMNVEV (reference sequence). This CDR3 comprises 15 residues. The V and J ends lost 0 bases and 2 bases respectively, with 8 bases between them. CDR3 DNA sequence: TGTGCCAGCAGTTTATCGCGAGACACCTACAATGAGCAGTTCTTC. It yields the protein CASSLSRDTYNEQFF.

This clone appeared a few times. The chain recombines TRBV6-5 with TRBJ2-2; unclear D gene. From germline, CDR1 is MNHEY and CDR2 SVGAGI. CDR3 length equals 13 residues. The V end lost 8 bases, the J end lost 6 bases, and 13 bases lay between the germline ends. The CDR3 DNA is TGTGCCAGCTCACTCCTTGGTCCCGGGGAGCTGTTTTTT. Protein: CASSLLGPGELFF.

The rearrangement links TRBV27 to TRBJ1-2; maybe TRBD1 (5 bases). CDR1 is MNHEY, CDR2 SMNVEV, per germline (reference sequence). Trimming left V 3 bases short and J 1 base short, with 12 bases between. This CDR3 is built from 15 residues. CDR3 residues: CASSFLGHLNYGYTF. The CDR3, as DNA: TGTGCCAGCAGTTTCCTTGGACATCTTAACTATGGCTACACCTTC.

The V and J genes are TRBV11-1 and TRBJ1-2, with D uncertain. Germline V CDR1 and CDR2: SGHAT, FQDESV (reference sequence). V was shortened by 1 base and J by 8 bases, with 17 bases between the two germline ends. CDR3 length: 15 amino acids. CDR3 sequence: CASSLGPAGRRGYTF. CDR3 sequence (DNA): TGTGCCAGCAGCTTAGGACCGGCAGGCCGCCGGGGCTACACCTTC.

The rearrangement uses TRBV19 and TRBJ1-3; D uncertain. This CDR3 contains 15 residues. The germline CDR1 and CDR2 sequences are LNHDA and SQIVND (reference sequence). Deletions cut 1 base from V and 3 bases from J, with 10 bases between. CDR3 in DNA: TGTGCCAGTAGTATAGTGGCAACCATTGGAAACACCATATATTTT. Protein product: CASSIVATIGNTIYF.

The chain links TRBV2 to TRBJ2-7, with a tentative D call TRBD2 (5 bases). The CDR3 covers 10 residues. Trimming took off 11 bases at V and 5 bases at J, with 10 bases between the two ends. Per the germline V gene, CDR1 is SNHLY and CDR2 is FYNNEI. CDR3 region: CASRGHEQYF. CDR3 DNA: TGTGCCTCCCGAGGGCACGAGCAGTACTTC.

The rearrangement uses TRBV7-8 and TRBJ1-3; TRBD1 matches at 11 bases. CDR1 SGHVS and CDR2 FQNEAQ come from the germline V gene. J lost 3 bases, V lost 5 bases, and 6 bases had no gene match. The CDR3 runs 16 residues. The CDR3 bases are TGTGCCAGCAGCCTAGGGACAGGGGGGGGTGGAAACACCATATATTTT. It translates to CASSLGTGGGGNTIYF.

The CDR3, as DNA: TGTGCCAGCAGTTCCGTCGGTTACGCTAGCTCCTACGAGCAGTACTTC. It translates to CASSSVGYASSYEQYF. This rearrangement joins TRBV28 to TRBJ2-7; D is unresolved. Trimming left V 4 bases short and J 0 bases short, with 16 bases between. The CDR3 extends over 16 amino acids. Germline CDR1 and CDR2: MDHEN and SYDVKM.

As to this clone: Other DNA sequences within the sample encode an identical CDR3. The chain has TRBV7-2 and TRBJ2-7; a possible D gene is TRBD1 (5 bases). Trimming took off 2 bases at V and 4 bases at J, with 6 bases between the two ends. This CDR3 has 12 residues. From germline, CDR1 is SGHTA and CDR2 FQGNSA. In DNA form, the CDR3 reads TGTGCCAGCAGCTTACAGGGTTACGAGCAGTACTTC. Protein product: CASSLQGYEQYF.

A single count supports this clone. The chain links TRBV5-6 to TRBJ2-5; D gene uncertain. The ends were cut back, 5 bases at V and 2 bases at J, with 7 bases in the middle. The CDR3 is made up of 12 amino acids. The germline gives CDR1 SGHDT, CDR2 YYEEEE. CDR3 loop: CASRWRQETQYF. The CDR3 nucleotides read TGTGCCAGCAGGTGGAGACAAGAGACCCAGTACTTC.